This passage covers 23 T cell receptor beta chains from one sample sequenced in a study of T cell responses to AZD1222 COVID-19 vaccine. The repertoire was sequenced with immunoSEQ multiplex PCR; TCRdb's copy has only in-frame clones and lacks some. The sample holds some 52,000 clones, roughly 89% seen once. Specimen: peripheral blood, collected 28 days after the second AZD1222 dose. These receptors originate from an adult who received the AZD1222 COVID-19 vaccine.

The V and J genes are TRBV5-1 and TRBJ2-3, with D possibly being TRBD1 or TRBD2 (6 bases each). CDR3 length equals 15 residues. CDR1 and CDR2 from the germline V gene are SGHRS and YFSETQ. V lost 3 bases to trimming and J lost 0 bases, with 11 bases between them. The DNA for the CDR3 is TGCGCCAGCAGCTCCGCGGGACACAGCACAGATACGCAGTATTTT. Residues: CASSSAGHSTDTQYF.

V and J are TRBV5-1 and TRBJ2-3, with TRBD2 identical over 11 bases. The ends lost 4 bases at V and 3 bases at J; junction bases unmatched: 7. The CDR3 is 16 amino acids. Germline V gene sequence: CDR1 SGHRS, CDR2 YFSETQ. This CDR3 is CASSRELAGGTDTQYF. The CDR3 region has the DNA TGCGCCAGCAGCCGTGAGCTAGCGGGAGGAACAGATACGCAGTATTTT. The full variable domain, with the rest looked up from reference TRBV5-1 and TRBJ2-3, is KAGVTQTPRYLIKTRGQQVTLSCSPISGHRSVSWYQQTPGQGLQFLFEYFSETQRNKGNFPGRFSGRQFSNSRSEMNVSTLELGDSALYLCASSRELAGGTDTQYFGPGTRLTVL.

CDR3 residues: CASSQAASGKDTQYF. DNA for the CDR3: TGCGCCAGCAGCCAAGCGGCTAGCGGGAAGGATACGCAGTATTTT. The chain links TRBV4-1 to TRBJ2-3, with TRBD2 identical over 9 bases. Germline CDR1 MGHRA, CDR2 YSYEKL. The CDR3 sequence is 15 residues long. The ends lost 1 base at V and 6 bases at J; junction bases unmatched: 5.

The V gene is TRBV6-5, the J gene TRBJ1-4, with D hard to call. Germline V CDR1 and CDR2: MNHEY, SVGAGI. The CDR3 spans 15 residues. Trimming pared 5 bases from V and 8 bases from J, leaving 18 bases between. The CDR3 coding sequence is TGTGCCAGCAGTCCTACCGGGTGGCCATACGAAAAACTGTTTTTT. It encodes CASSPTGWPYEKLFF.

The sample holds one count of this clone. The chain couples TRBV29-1 to TRBJ2-5; no definite D call. The CDR3 is 11 residues long. V was clipped by 5 bases and J by 1 base, with 5 bases between them. Germline V gene data show CDR1 as SQVTM and CDR2 as ANQGSEA. As DNA, the CDR3 is TGCAGCGTTTACGCCCAAGAGACCCAGTACTTC. Encoded protein: CSVYAQETQYF.

A few counts support this clone. J is TRBJ1-5 and V is TRBV2; D may be TRBD1 (6 bases). This CDR3 has 14 amino acids. Trimming left V 4 bases short and J 3 bases short, with 10 bases between. From germline, CDR1 is SNHLY and CDR2 FYNNEI. The CDR3 nucleotides are TGTGCCAGCAGTGCCCAGGGGAACAATCAGCCCCAGCATTTT. Translated: CASSAQGNNQPQHF.

The chain links TRBV18 to TRBJ2-6; no firm D call. CDR1 is KGHSH and CDR2 is LQKENI in the germline V gene. Deletions cut 2 bases from V and 0 bases from J, with 17 bases between. CDR3 length equals 19 residues. CDR3 in DNA: TGTGCCAGCTCACCATCGCGCTTTGCTGGAGACTCTGGGGCCAACGTCCTGACTTTC. This encodes CASSPSRFAGDSGANVLTF.

This clone has just one count. V and J are TRBV18 and TRBJ2-5; TRBD2 matches 7 bases. Germline lookup yields CDR1 KGHSH and CDR2 LQKENI. The trim removed 4 bases at V and 1 base at J, leaving 3 bases unmatched. The CDR3 is 14 residues long. CDR3 coding DNA: TGTGCCAGCTCACGGCGGGAGACCCAAGAGACCCAGTACTTC. This gives the protein CASSRRETQETQYF.

This sequence joins TRBV6-6 and TRBJ1-4; D gene unclear. This CDR3 comprises 16 residues. CDR1 and CDR2 (germline): MNHNY, SVGAGI (reference sequence). Trimming cost V 0 bases and J 6 bases, with 14 bases left between them. CDR3 bases: TGTGCCAGCAGTTACTCCCGAACAGCCCTTGATGAAAAACTGTTTTTT. Its translation is CASSYSRTALDEKLFF.

This chain links TRBV5-1 with TRBJ2-7; no firm D call. CDR3 length: 13 amino acids. From germline, CDR1 is SGHRS and CDR2 YFSETQ. The V end lost 7 bases, the J end lost 6 bases, and 17 bases lay between the germline ends. This CDR3 reads CASSLEAPGEQYF. The CDR3, as DNA: TGCGCCAGCTCTCTCGAGGCCCCTGGCGAGCAGTACTTC.

This chain connects TRBV5-1 to TRBJ2-1; maybe TRBD2 (5 bases). Germline CDR1 SGHRS, CDR2 YFSETQ. V was cut by 5 bases and J by 12 bases, with 21 bases left in between. The CDR3 runs 14 residues. The CDR3 loop reads CASRIGGSGRGQFF. CDR3 sequence (DNA): TGCGCCAGCAGGATCGGCGGGTCTGGACGGGGGCAGTTCTTC.

This clone came up a few times. The chain joins TRBV13 to TRBJ2-2, with unresolved D. The length of the CDR3 is 13 residues. Trimming took off 2 bases at V and 6 bases at J, with 7 bases between the two ends. The germline V gene encodes CDR1 PRHDT and CDR2 FYEKMQ (reference sequence). CDR3 DNA sequence: TGTGCCAGCAGCTTACGGCGGTCCGGGGAGCTGTTTTTT. This sequence encodes CASSLRRSGELFF.

By sample share, this clone is medium-sized. V usage is TRBV6-1 and J usage is TRBJ1-2; a possible D gene is TRBD1 (5 bases). Germline V CDR1 and CDR2: MNHNS, SASEGT. The CDR3 has 12 amino acids. V was trimmed by 5 bases and J by 7 bases, leaving 11 bases between them. CDR3 in amino acids: CASSWEGTGYTF. CDR3 nucleotide sequence: TGTGCCAGCAGTTGGGAGGGGACTGGCTACACCTTC.

The chain combines TRBV5-4 with TRBJ2-7, with TRBD2 identical over 11 bases. There are 18 residues in the CDR3. The junction had 16 bases not matched to a gene; V was cut back by 6 bases and J by 2 bases. The V gene's germline CDR1 is SGHNT and CDR2 YYREEE (reference sequence). CDR3 residues: CASTRGGGRGLAAYEQYF. The CDR3 DNA follows: TGTGCCAGCACGCGTGGTGGGGGCCGGGGACTAGCGGCCTACGAGCAGTACTTC. Combining the CDR3 with reference TRBV5-4 and TRBJ2-7 gives the whole variable domain ETGVTQSPTHLIKTRGQQVTLRCSSQSGHNTVSWYQQALGQGPQFIFQYYREEENGRGNFPPRFSGLQFPNYSSELNVNALELDDSALYLCASTRGGGRGLAAYEQYFGPGTRLTVT.

The chain links TRBV5-4 to TRBJ2-3; TRBD2 aligns across 12 bases. The CDR3 is made up of 16 amino acids. J lost 1 base, V lost 4 bases, and 4 bases had no gene match. Germline CDR1 SGHNT, CDR2 YYREEE (reference sequence). The CDR3 protein is CASSPGTSGRTDTQYF. CDR3 in DNA: TGTGCCAGCAGCCCGGGGACTAGCGGGCGCACAGATACGCAGTATTTT.

CDR3 amino acids: CASSQGLNTEAFF. CDR3 nucleotide sequence: TGTGCCAGCAGTCAGGGCTTGAACACTGAAGCTTTCTTT. The rearrangement joins TRBV11-2 to TRBJ1-1, with a tentative D call TRBD1 (5 bases). The germline gives CDR1 SGHAT, CDR2 FQNNGV. Trimming took off 6 bases at V and 0 bases at J, with 8 bases between the two ends. The CDR3 extends over 13 amino acids. Supplemented by reference TRBV11-2 and TRBJ1-1, the full variable domain reads EAGVAQSPRYKIIEKRQSVAFWCNPISGHATLYWYQQILGQGPKLLIQFQNNGVVDDSQLPKDRFSAERLKGVDSTLKIQPAKLEDSAVYLCASSQGLNTEAFFGQGTRLTVV.

V is TRBV5-4 and J is TRBJ1-2, with D perhaps matching TRBD1 (6 bases). The CDR3 is made up of 13 amino acids. Germline CDR1 reads SGHNT; CDR2 reads YYREEE (reference sequence). V shed 4 bases and J shed 6 bases, with 13 bases lying between them. The CDR3 sequence is CASSHGRGDGYTF. DNA for the CDR3: TGTGCCAGCAGCCACGGGAGGGGGGATGGCTACACCTTC.

The rearrangement joins TRBV19 to TRBJ2-7; D may match TRBD1 or TRBD2 (7 bases each). The length of the CDR3 is 14 residues. Germline V CDR1 and CDR2: LNHDA, SQIVND (reference sequence). Trimming pared 7 bases from V and 3 bases from J, leaving 16 bases between. The CDR3 coding sequence is TGTGCCAGTAATCGGGCAGGGGGGGACTACGAGCAGTACTTC. This gives the protein CASNRAGGDYEQYF.

The CDR3 bases are TGTGCCTGGAGTGTCGGCGAAAATTCACCCCTCCACTTT. As protein: CAWSVGENSPLHF. The V gene is TRBV30, the J gene TRBJ1-6; no reliable D call. Germline CDR1 is GTSNPN and CDR2 is SVGIG (reference sequence). Trimming removed 0 bases at V and 7 bases at J, with 7 bases between. This CDR3 region has 13 residues.

The chain links TRBV28 to TRBJ2-1; maybe TRBD1 (6 bases). Trimming stripped 8 bases from V and 3 bases from J, with 32 bases between. The CDR3 sequence is 20 residues long. Germline CDR1 is MDHEN and CDR2 is SYDVKM. CDR3 in DNA: TGTGCCAGCTTCAAGGCACCGGGACATCTTTTACCTTTAAGCTACAATGAGCAGTTCTTC. Translation gives CASFKAPGHLLPLSYNEQFF.

The chain recombines TRBV24-1 with TRBJ2-7; 8 nucleotides match TRBD2. The V gene's germline CDR1 is KGHDR and CDR2 SFDVKD. CDR3 length equals 16 residues. J was trimmed by 3 bases and V by 2 bases; bases with no gene match: 8. The DNA of the CDR3 is TGTGCCACCAGTGATTGGTGGCGGGAGGACCTCTACGAGCAGTACTTC. As protein: CATSDWWREDLYEQYF.

V and J are TRBV6-5 and TRBJ2-7, with TRBD1 identical over 8 bases. V gave up 10 bases and J gave up 2 bases; unmatched junction bases: 7. Germline V gene sequence: CDR1 MNHEY, CDR2 SVGAGI. The CDR3 has 13 amino acids. The CDR3 DNA reads TGTGCCATAGACAGGGGAGCGCCCTACGAGCAGTACTTC. Protein: CAIDRGAPYEQYF.

V is TRBV6-5 and J is TRBJ2-1; 8 nucleotides line up with TRBD1. This CDR3 is built from 11 residues. V lost 6 bases, J lost 9 bases, and 1 base stayed unmatched. Germline V CDR1 and CDR2: MNHEY, SVGAGI. In DNA form, the CDR3 reads TGTGCCAGCAGGACAGGGGCTGAGCAGTTCTTC. It translates to CASRTGAEQFF.